This T cell receptor beta chain was found in a study of blood T cells in healthy people across ages. For the second PCR, which ran for about 7 to 11 cycles, a sample-barcoded 5' primer and a J-beta primer mix were used. TCRdb re-analysed the 5' RACE reads in MiXCR, keeping a single row per CDR3 protein. The data contain fewer than 2 million distinct CDR3 sequences, 30% to 40% of them singletons. Between the trimmed V and J ends, which lost 3 bases and 0 bases, there was a span of 10 bases. This CDR3 has 15 amino acids. CDR1 is LGHNT and CDR2 is FRNRAP in the germline V gene. This clonotype was detected a few times.

The TCR sequence derives from a human donor in good health. The chain has TRBV12-5 and TRBJ2-3, with D maybe TRBD1 (5 bases). The material sequenced was blood. Here the CDR3 reads CASGFDRPSTDTQYF. The CDR3 DNA reads TGTGCTAGTGGTTTCGACAGACCTAGCACAGATACGCAGTATTTT.